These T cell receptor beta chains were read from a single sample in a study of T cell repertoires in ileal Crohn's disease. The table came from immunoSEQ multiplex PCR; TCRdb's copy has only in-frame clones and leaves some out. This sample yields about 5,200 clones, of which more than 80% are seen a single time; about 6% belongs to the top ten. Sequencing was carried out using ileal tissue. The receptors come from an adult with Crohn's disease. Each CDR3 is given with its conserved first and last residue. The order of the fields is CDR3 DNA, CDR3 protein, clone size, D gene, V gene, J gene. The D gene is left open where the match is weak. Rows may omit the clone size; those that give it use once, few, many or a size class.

TGTGCCAGCAGTTTAGGTGGGACAGGGTACTACGAGCAGTACTTC	CASSLGGTGYYEQYF	NA	TRBD1	TRBV28	TRBJ2-7
TGTGCCAGCTCGAGGGGACAGGGGAACACCGGGGAGCTGTTTTTT	CASSRGQGNTGELFF	NA	TRBD1	TRBV7-9	TRBJ2-2
TGTGCCAGTACCTTCGGACAGCGCAATCAGCCCCAGCATTTT	CASTFGQRNQPQHF	NA	NA	TRBV19	TRBJ1-5
TGTGCCTCCGGGACTAGCGGGACATACGAGCAGTACTTC	CASGTSGTYEQYF	NA	TRBD2	TRBV6-5	TRBJ2-7
TGTGCCAGCAGCAAAGCGATAGGACAGGGGGTATTCTATGGCTACACCTTC	CASSKAIGQGVFYGYTF	NA	NA	TRBV21-1	TRBJ1-2
TGTGCCAGCAGCCGTCCAGGGGAATACACTGAAGCTTTCTTT	CASSRPGEYTEAFF	NA	NA	TRBV7-9	TRBJ1-1
TGTGCCAGCACCCTCCAGGCCAAGAACACTGAAGCTTTCTTT	CASTLQAKNTEAFF	NA	NA	TRBV11-2	TRBJ1-1
TGCGCCAGCAGCCAAGAAAAGGTGGGGGCCTGGGAGACCCAGTACTTC	CASSQEKVGAWETQYF	NA	NA	TRBV4-1	TRBJ2-5
TGTGCCAGCTATCATGGGACGGCGGGATCCTACGAGCAGTACTTC	CASYHGTAGSYEQYF	NA	NA	TRBV6-1	TRBJ2-7
TGCAGCGTAGTGGCCCAGACAGGGATCTACGAGCAGTACTTC	CSVVAQTGIYEQYF	NA	TRBD1	TRBV29-1	TRBJ2-7
TGTGCCAGCACTTGGGGCAGGGGGGACACTGAAGCTTTCTTT	CASTWGRGDTEAFF	NA	TRBD1	TRBV6-5	TRBJ1-1
TGTGCCAGCAGCTTAAGGTCTAGCGGCCAAGAGACCCAGTACTTC	CASSLRSSGQETQYF	NA	TRBD2	TRBV7-2	TRBJ2-5
TGCGCCAGCAGAGCCGGGACACCTTATAGCAATCAGCCCCAGCATTTT	CASRAGTPYSNQPQHF	NA	NA	TRBV23-1	TRBJ1-5
TGCGCCAGCAGCTTGGCGCTAACAGAAAACACTGAAGCTTTCTTT	CASSLALTENTEAFF	NA	NA	TRBV5-1	TRBJ1-1
TGTGCCAGCAGTTACTCCAGGGAGGGGCGCTCCTACGAGCAGTACTTC	CASSYSREGRSYEQYF	NA	TRBD2	TRBV6-5	TRBJ2-7
TGTGCCAGCTCACCAAGAGGGGGCGCCTACGAGCAGTACTTC	CASSPRGGAYEQYF	NA	TRBD1	TRBV18	TRBJ2-7
TGTGCCAGCAGCGGACAGGGCTCTAGCAATCAGCCCCAGCATTTT	CASSGQGSSNQPQHF	NA	TRBD1	TRBV28	TRBJ1-5
TGTGCCAGCAGTGCCCACTTGTACAATGAGCAGTTCTTC	CASSAHLYNEQFF	NA	NA	TRBV28	TRBJ2-1
TGTGCCAGCAGACCCAGGGGCTTCCAAGAGACCCAGTACTTC	CASRPRGFQETQYF	few	NA	TRBV7-2	TRBJ2-5
TGTGCCAGCAGCGTTACAGGGGGCGGGTACAATGAGCAGTTCTTC	CASSVTGGGYNEQFF	once	TRBD1	TRBV7-6	TRBJ2-1
TGTGCCAGCAGTATAGCGGGAGGGTCCTACGAGCAGTACTTC	CASSIAGGSYEQYF	NA	TRBD2	TRBV27	TRBJ2-7
TGTGCCATCAGTGAACGGGGGTTTGAGACCCAGTACTTC	CAISERGFETQYF	NA	NA	TRBV10-3	TRBJ2-5
TGCGCCAGCAGCGACCGACAGGGACTAGCGGGGACTAATGAGCAGTTCTTC	CASSDRQGLAGTNEQFF	NA	TRBD2	TRBV5-1	TRBJ2-1